These 29 T cell receptor beta chains were sequenced from one sample in a study of tumor-infiltrating T cells and Merkel cell polyomavirus. Study context: The T cells studied were CD8+ and recognized the Merkel cell polyomavirus KLL epitope.

Measured with immunoSEQ multiplex PCR; TCRdb has only the in-frame clones, and not every one. The profile covers around 25,000 clones, with roughly nine tenths appearing a single time and roughly 2.5% taken by the ten largest. Robust Merkel cell polyomavirus Large T antigen positivity by immunohistochemistry was seen in all patients' tumors. The sample consisted of lymph node tissue. Every receptor here comes from a man aged 45-60 years with Merkel cell carcinoma.

This chain links TRBV5-1 with TRBJ1-2; 12 bases are shared with TRBD1. With V trimmed by 4 bases and J by 8 bases, 6 bases remained unmatched. The CDR3 is made up of 14 amino acids. Germline CDR1 SGHRS, CDR2 YFSETQ. The CDR3, as DNA: TGCGCCAGCAGCCCGGGACAGGGGGCCACGGGCTACACCTTC. This encodes CASSPGQGATGYTF.

The CDR3 sequence: CATGQKTYEQYF. The CDR3 DNA sequence: TGTGCTACGGGACAGAAGACCTACGAGCAGTACTTC. The chain links TRBV28 to TRBJ2-7, with TRBD1 matching over 7 bases. The CDR3 length is 12 residues. CDR1 and CDR2 (germline): MDHEN, SYDVKM.

Here the CDR3 reads CASSLGTGATEAFF. Written as DNA, the CDR3 is TGCGCCAGCAGCTTGGGGACTGGTGCCACTGAAGCTTTCTTT. This chain joins TRBV5-1 and TRBJ1-1; D ambiguous. The germline V gene has CDR1 SGHRS and CDR2 YFSETQ. V dropped 0 bases and J dropped 4 bases, with 10 bases sitting between them. The CDR3 spans 14 residues.

This sequence joins TRBV5-6 and TRBJ2-3, with 7 positions matching TRBD2. This CDR3 has 16 residues. The germline V gene has CDR1 SGHDT and CDR2 YYEEEE. Unmatched junction bases numbered 10, after V lost 4 bases and J lost 2 bases. The CDR3 loop reads CASSALRSGNTDTQYF. For the CDR3, the DNA is TGTGCCAGCAGCGCATTGCGGAGCGGGAACACAGATACGCAGTATTTT. The full variable domain, completed using reference TRBV5-6 and TRBJ2-3, is DAGVTQSPTHLIKTRGQQVTLRCSPKSGHDTVSWYQQALGQGPQFIFQYYEEEERQRGNFPDRFSGHQFPNYSSELNVNALLLGDSALYLCASSALRSGNTDTQYFGPGTRLTVL.

The chain uses TRBV9 and TRBJ1-3; weak D call: TRBD1 (5 bases). Trimming pared 3 bases from V and 10 bases from J, leaving 17 bases between. Germline V lookup: CDR1 SGDLS, CDR2 YYNGEE. This CDR3 is 14 amino acids long. CDR3 sequence (DNA): TGTGCCAGCAGCGGAGCCCCATCTGGGGGGACCATATATTTT. Protein product: CASSGAPSGGTIYF.

The chain couples TRBV29-1 to TRBJ1-2, with TRBD1 identical over 9 bases. The length of the CDR3 is 12 residues. V shed 6 bases, J shed 7 bases, and the junction held 6 bases outside the gene matches. Germline values: CDR1 SQVTM, CDR2 ANQGSEA. The CDR3 loop reads CSVGDRDGGYTF. In nucleotides, the CDR3 is TGCAGCGTAGGGGACAGGGACGGTGGCTACACCTTC.

The chain links TRBV7-8 to TRBJ1-2, with D unclear. Germline V CDR1 and CDR2: SGHVS, FQNEAQ. Trimming took off 5 bases at V and 1 base at J, with 14 bases between the two ends. This CDR3 region has 15 residues. CDR3 amino acids: CASSLVFSGNYGYTF. The CDR3 coding sequence is TGTGCCAGCAGCCTCGTGTTTTCCGGTAACTATGGCTACACCTTC.

This clone was counted a single time. This chain connects TRBV27 to TRBJ1-2, with TRBD1 matching 7 bases. CDR1 and CDR2 (germline): MNHEY, SMNVEV (reference sequence). V lost 4 bases, J lost 7 bases, and 12 bases stayed unmatched. This CDR3 spans 15 amino acids. CDR3: CASSSNRGGMRGYTF. The DNA for the CDR3 is TGTGCCAGCAGTTCGAACAGGGGAGGAATGCGTGGCTACACCTTC.

The chain has TRBV7-2 and TRBJ1-5; D gene unclear. This CDR3 is built from 14 residues. The germline V and J ends were trimmed by 2 bases and 1 base, with 6 bases remaining between them. CDR1 is SGHTA, CDR2 FQGNSA, per germline. The CDR3 DNA reads TGTGCCAGCAGCTTACCGGGGAGCAATCAGCCCCAGCATTTT. The encoded protein is CASSLPGSNQPQHF.

The rearrangement links TRBV27 to TRBJ2-1, with 14 bases aligning to TRBD2. This CDR3 has 15 amino acids. Germline assignment: CDR1 MNHEY and CDR2 SMNVEV (reference sequence). V lost 7 bases and J lost 5; bases outside the gene matches: 4. The CDR3 region is CASKRLAGGNNEQFF. The CDR3 DNA reads as TGTGCCAGCAAACGACTAGCGGGGGGGAACAATGAGCAGTTCTTC.

The chain is built from TRBV28 and TRBJ1-4; D is ambiguous. The CDR3 is 15 residues long. Germline V lookup: CDR1 MDHEN, CDR2 SYDVKM. V was clipped by 3 bases and J by 0 bases, with 8 bases between them. The CDR3 bases are TGTGCCAGCAGTTTTGGTGGGCCAACTAATGAAAAACTGTTTTTT. This sequence encodes CASSFGGPTNEKLFF.

The gene calls are TRBV15 and TRBJ1-4, with D unclear. Germline lookup yields CDR1 LNHNV and CDR2 YYDKDF (reference sequence). The CDR3 length is 16 residues. V shed 0 bases and J shed 8 bases, with 16 bases lying between them. As DNA, the CDR3 is TGTGCCACCAGCAGAGATGGCGGAACGGTTAGGGAAAAACTGTTTTTT. Translating gives CATSRDGGTVREKLFF.

The gene calls are TRBV5-1 and TRBJ2-7; 8 bases align to TRBD2. CDR1 is SGHRS and CDR2 is YFSETQ in the germline V gene. With 4 bases clipped from V and 0 bases from J, the junction kept 9 bases outside the gene matches. The CDR3 is made up of 16 amino acids. CDR3 sequence reads: CASSRGGQPASYEQYF. CDR3 DNA sequence: TGCGCCAGCAGCCGGGGGGGGCAGCCAGCCTCCTACGAGCAGTACTTC. The entire variable domain, with the rest obtained from reference TRBV5-1 and TRBJ2-7, is as follows: KAGVTQTPRYLIKTRGQQVTLSCSPISGHRSVSWYQQTPGQGLQFLFEYFSETQRNKGNFPGRFSGRQFSNSRSEMNVSTLELGDSALYLCASSRGGQPASYEQYFGPGTRLTVT.

The chain has TRBV5-4 and TRBJ2-5, with D hard to call. The CDR3 length is 13 residues. The V end was cut by 4 bases, the J end by 4 bases, with 11 bases between. Germline V lookup: CDR1 SGHNT, CDR2 YYREEE (reference sequence). The CDR3 DNA follows: TGTGCCAGCAGCACCACCCCCAGAGAGACCCAGTACTTC. It yields the protein CASSTTPRETQYF.

The gene calls are TRBV30 and TRBJ2-1; 8 bases fit TRBD1. The CDR3 contains 14 residues. After removal of 4 bases from V and 4 bases from J, the junction contained 6 bases not matched to a gene. From germline, CDR1 is GTSNPN and CDR2 SVGIG (reference sequence). The CDR3 loop reads CAWNQGARYNEQFF. The CDR3 bases are TGTGCCTGGAATCAGGGGGCGAGGTACAATGAGCAGTTCTTC.

The chain couples TRBV5-1 to TRBJ2-3; TRBD2 aligns across 13 bases. Trimming took 3 bases from V and 0 from J; bases not matched to a gene: 13. The CDR3 spans 20 residues. Germline V gene sequence: CDR1 SGHRS, CDR2 YFSETQ. The CDR3 region is CASSSIRPPTSGGSTDTQYF. The CDR3 DNA sequence: TGCGCCAGCAGCTCGATTCGACCTCCGACTAGCGGGGGGAGCACAGATACGCAGTATTTT.

The chain combines TRBV7-2 with TRBJ1-2; 7 nucleotides match TRBD1. The germline CDR1 and CDR2 sequences are SGHTA and FQGNSA. V trimming: 5 bases; J trimming: 3 bases; junction bases outside the gene matches: 12. The CDR3 is made up of 16 amino acids. For the CDR3, the DNA is TGTGCCAGCAGCCCACATCTGGACAGGAGGGACTATGGCTACACCTTC. Residues: CASSPHLDRRDYGYTF.

V and J are TRBV25-1 and TRBJ2-1; 7 bases map to TRBD2. CDR1 is MGHDK, CDR2 SYGVNS, per germline. The CDR3 runs to 13 residues. V lost 6 bases to trimming and J lost 4 bases; unmatched junction nucleotides: 3. The CDR3 sequence: CASRRAGYNEQFF. In DNA, the CDR3 is TGTGCCAGCAGGAGAGCGGGGTACAATGAGCAGTTCTTC.

The V gene is TRBV27, the J gene TRBJ2-7; D remains ambiguous. The CDR3 covers 12 residues. Trimming removed 8 bases from V and 2 bases from J, with 10 bases in between. Germline V gives CDR1 MNHEY, CDR2 SMNVEV (reference sequence). This CDR3 is CASGTVTYEQYF. CDR3 DNA sequence: TGTGCCAGCGGTACAGTAACCTACGAGCAGTACTTC.

The chain couples TRBV29-1 to TRBJ1-5; 10 bases fit TRBD1. V lost 6 bases and J lost 5; bases outside the gene matches: 4. The CDR3 consists of 13 residues. The germline gives CDR1 SQVTM, CDR2 ANQGSEA. The CDR3 DNA reads as TGCAGCGTGGGGACAGGGGACGATCAGCCCCAGCATTTT. Its protein is CSVGTGDDQPQHF.

The rearrangement links TRBV28 to TRBJ1-6, with D tentatively TRBD1 (5 bases). The V end was cut by 2 bases, the J end by 2 bases, with 16 bases between. This CDR3 contains 18 residues. CDR1 and CDR2 from the germline V gene are MDHEN and SYDVKM. The CDR3 loop is CASSLHRIGVPYNSPLHF. The DNA of the CDR3 is TGTGCCAGCAGTTTACACAGGATAGGAGTCCCCTATAATTCACCCCTCCACTTT.

The J gene is TRBJ2-2, the V gene TRBV7-2; TRBD1 agrees at 8 bases. The CDR3 totals 16 residues. CDR1 SGHTA and CDR2 FQGNSA come from the germline V gene. Trimming cost V 5 bases and J 2 bases; bases outside gene matches: 7. In nucleotides, the CDR3 is TGTGCCAGCAGCATCTACAGGGGGTCTAACACCGGGGAGCTGTTTTTT. Protein sequence: CASSIYRGSNTGELFF.

The chain joins TRBV7-9 to TRBJ2-7; weak D call: TRBD2 (6 bases). This CDR3 contains 15 residues. Germline V gene data show CDR1 as SEHNR and CDR2 as FQNEAQ (reference sequence). V gave up 5 bases and J gave up 4 bases, with 18 bases separating them. CDR3 residues: CASSPKRAAGYEQYF. The DNA of the CDR3 is TGTGCCAGCAGCCCAAAGAGAGCGGCGGGGTACGAGCAGTACTTC.

The sample holds a few counts of this clone. J is TRBJ2-5 and V is TRBV29-1; TRBD1 aligns across 8 bases. Germline V CDR1 and CDR2: SQVTM, ANQGSEA. The CDR3 has 15 amino acids. Unmatched junction bases numbered 11, after V lost 1 base and J lost 7 bases. The CDR3 loop is CSVEGGGQGFGTQYF. For the CDR3, the DNA is TGCAGCGTTGAAGGTGGAGGACAGGGTTTCGGGACCCAGTACTTC.

The V gene is TRBV27, the J gene TRBJ1-1; D gene uncertain. V was cut by 2 bases and J by 7 bases, with 17 bases left in between. This CDR3 has 15 residues. The germline V gene encodes CDR1 MNHEY and CDR2 SMNVEV (reference sequence). CDR3 protein: CASSLGRPTRHEAFF. In nucleotides, the CDR3 is TGTGCCAGCAGTTTAGGGAGACCCACCAGGCATGAAGCTTTCTTT.

The rearrangement links TRBV21-1 to TRBJ1-1; the table's TRBD1 call for D was not verified on the DNA. TRBV21-1 is flagged as a pseudogene. CDR3 length equals 17 residues. The CDR3 region is CASSKERGQCGLTEAFF. The CDR3 DNA reads as TGTGCCAGCAGCAAAGAGAGGGGACAGTGTGGACTGACTGAAGCTTTCTTT.

The chain links TRBV6-1 to TRBJ2-3, with D possibly matching TRBD1 (6 bases). The germline V gene has CDR1 MNHNS and CDR2 SASEGT. The CDR3 sequence is 18 residues long. V lost 6 bases to trimming and J lost 0 bases, with 22 bases between them. The CDR3 region is CASSETGLDSSSTDTQYF. The CDR3 DNA reads TGTGCCAGCAGCGAAACCGGGCTGGACAGCTCTAGCACAGATACGCAGTATTTT.

The chain combines TRBV7-2 with TRBJ2-7; 8 bases are shared with TRBD2. Losses at the gene ends were 2 bases for V and 5 bases for J; bases not matched to a gene: 5. This CDR3 comprises 14 residues. Germline V lookup: CDR1 SGHTA, CDR2 FQGNSA. CDR3 in amino acids: CASSLRWTSNEQYF. CDR3 in DNA: TGTGCCAGCAGCTTACGCTGGACTAGCAACGAGCAGTACTTC.

The CDR3 here is CASSTTGHPGETQYF. The CDR3 nucleotides read TGTGCCAGTAGTACCACGGGACACCCCGGAGAGACCCAGTACTTC. This chain uses TRBV19 with TRBJ2-5, with D tentatively TRBD1 (6 bases). Germline CDR1 reads LNHDA; CDR2 reads SQIVND (reference sequence). The CDR3 consists of 15 residues. V gave up 4 bases and J gave up 4 bases, with 16 bases separating them.